Described below is a single TCR beta chain sequence and its context. This specimen comes from a study of glioma-infiltrating T cells. Using RNA template, CDR3s of TCR alpha and beta were amplified with iRepertoire arm-PCR. For one-step reverse transcription and amplification, about 85-400 ng of tissue mRNA or PBMC total RNA was used. TCRdb analysed the multiplex PCR reads with MiXCR anew, one entry per CDR3 protein. The sample shows 150,000 to 200,000 distinct CDR3 sequences, more than 35% of them seen only once. Germline-derived CDR1 and CDR2 are SGHVS and FNYEAQ. The V gene end was trimmed by 2 bases and the J gene end by 9 bases; junction bases not matched to a gene: 10. CDR3 length: 15 amino acids.

The source material was glioma tissue, nonneoplastic brain tissue, or PBMCs (not recorded which). The sequence was obtained from a human donor with low-grade glioma or glioblastoma, undergoing nonglioma brain surgery, or in good health (not recorded which). V and J are TRBV7-6 and TRBJ2-1; 7 nucleotides align to TRBD2. CDR3: CASSLSLGGPFEQFF. CDR3 bases: TGTGCCAGCAGCTTATCGTTGGGAGGGCCCTTTGAGCAGTTCTTC.